A selection of T cell receptor beta chains follows, all from one sample in a study of CD8 T cells in ankylosing spondylitis. MiXCR was run by TCRdb on the 5' RACE reads, yielding one entry per CDR3 protein. In the table there are a few hundred thousand distinct CDR3 sequences, roughly 8% of which are singletons. Sequencing input: blood, either unsorted or a sorted T cell fraction (not recorded which). Receptor source: a male donor with ankylosing spondylitis. The CDR3 runs from the conserved cysteine through the conserved F or W. The D gene is left open where the match is weak. Clone size appears in some rows only: once, few, many, or a class for an expanded clone.

v_gene: TRBV5-1
abundance: many
j_gene: TRBJ2-1
d_gene: -
CDR3aa: CASSSLYNNEQFF
CDR3nt: TGCGCCAGCAGCTCCTTATACAACAATGAGCAGTTCTTC

v_gene: TRBV4-1
abundance: many
j_gene: TRBJ1-1
d_gene: -
CDR3aa: CASTLKYQGGTEAFF
CDR3nt: TGCGCCAGCACCTTAAAGTACCAGGGCGGCACTGAAGCTTTCTTT

v_gene: TRBV12-3/TRBV12-4
abundance: few
j_gene: TRBJ2-6
d_gene: -
CDR3aa: CASRQVSGANVLTF
CDR3nt: TGTGCCAGCAGACAGGTCTCTGGGGCCAACGTCCTGACTTTC

v_gene: TRBV5-1
abundance: many
j_gene: TRBJ2-2
d_gene: -
CDR3aa: CASSPSSTGELFF
CDR3nt: TGCGCCAGCAGCCCCTCGAGCACCGGGGAGCTGTTTTTT

v_gene: TRBV7-3
abundance: few
j_gene: TRBJ2-2
d_gene: TRBD2
CDR3aa: CASSLLAGDHTGELFF
CDR3nt: TGTGCCAGCAGCTTGCTAGCGGGGGATCACACCGGGGAGCTGTTTTTT

v_gene: TRBV9
abundance: -
j_gene: TRBJ2-1
d_gene: -
CDR3aa: CASSVSLQQGIYNEQFF
CDR3nt: TGTGCCAGCAGCGTAAGTTTACAACAGGGTATTTACAATGAGCAGTTCTTC

v_gene: TRBV4-2
abundance: -
j_gene: TRBJ2-7
d_gene: -
CDR3aa: CASSQGLLGDYEQYF
CDR3nt: TGTGCCAGCAGCCAAGGGCTTCTGGGGGACTACGAGCAGTACTTC

v_gene: TRBV3-1
abundance: -
j_gene: TRBJ2-1
d_gene: TRBD2
CDR3aa: CASRPGSGRAIYNEQFF
CDR3nt: TGTGCCAGCAGACCCGGGAGCGGGAGGGCTATCTACAATGAGCAGTTCTTC

v_gene: TRBV28
abundance: few
j_gene: TRBJ2-5
d_gene: -
CDR3aa: CASSSPPRVETQYF
CDR3nt: TGTGCCAGCAGTTCCCCACCTAGGGTTGAGACCCAGTACTTC

v_gene: TRBV27
abundance: many
j_gene: TRBJ1-4
d_gene: -
CDR3aa: CASSDHSEREKLFF
CDR3nt: TGTGCCAGCAGCGACCACTCCGAGAGAGAAAAACTGTTTTTT

v_gene: TRBV6-1
abundance: few
j_gene: TRBJ1-5
d_gene: -
CDR3aa: CASRGGVSNQPQHF
CDR3nt: TGTGCCAGCAGGGGTGGGGTGAGCAATCAGCCCCAGCATTTT

v_gene: TRBV5-1
abundance: -
j_gene: TRBJ1-5
d_gene: -
CDR3aa: CASSRSGNQPQHF
CDR3nt: TGCGCCAGCAGCCGTTCAGGGAATCAGCCCCAGCATTTT

v_gene: TRBV14
abundance: few
j_gene: TRBJ1-2
d_gene: -
CDR3aa: CASSPSDRYYGYTF
CDR3nt: TGTGCCAGCAGCCCTTCTGACAGATACTATGGCTACACCTTC

v_gene: TRBV20-1
abundance: few
j_gene: TRBJ2-7
d_gene: -
CDR3aa: CSARETSSYEQYF
CDR3nt: TGCAGTGCTAGAGAGACTAGCTCCTACGAGCAGTACTTC

v_gene: TRBV5-1
abundance: few
j_gene: TRBJ2-1
d_gene: TRBD2
CDR3aa: CASSLGSIAGVRNEQFF
CDR3nt: TGCGCCAGCAGCCTCGGAAGCATAGCGGGAGTACGCAATGAGCAGTTCTTC

v_gene: TRBV18
abundance: few
j_gene: TRBJ1-1
d_gene: -
CDR3aa: CASDPQGNTEAFF
CDR3nt: TGTGCCAGCGACCCACAGGGGAACACTGAAGCTTTCTTT

v_gene: TRBV7-2
abundance: few
j_gene: TRBJ2-1
d_gene: -
CDR3aa: CASSLVEVDEQFF
CDR3nt: TGTGCCAGCAGCTTAGTTGAGGTCGATGAGCAGTTCTTC